Listed below are T cell receptor beta chains from one sample, sequenced in a study of T cells in Graves' hyperthyroidism and ophthalmopathy. Using its own MiXCR run on the multiplex PCR reads, TCRdb lists one record per CDR3 protein. The sample has about 180,000 distinct CDR3 sequences, 15% to 20% seen once; the top ten hold roughly 28%. The sample was blood. The receptor set was obtained from a woman between 45 and 65 years old with Graves' hyperthyroidism. The CDR3 runs from the conserved cysteine through the conserved F or W. The D gene is left open where the match is weak. The size field is filled for only some rows; it gives once, few, many or a size class.

many,TRBJ1-2,TRBD1,TRBV14,TGTGCCAGCAGCCCTGGGACAGGGCTACCCTACTATGGCTACACCTTC,CASSPGTGLPYYGYTF
many,TRBJ2-1,TRBD2,TRBV7-2,TGTGCCAGCAGCAGCGGACTAGGGAGTGAGCAGTTCTTC,CASSSGLGSEQFF
NA,TRBJ1-4,NA,TRBV2,TGTGCCAGCAGTTCATATGAAAAACTGTTTTTT,CASSSYEKLFF
many,TRBJ2-7,TRBD1,TRBV29-1,TGCAGCGCCCGGACAGGGGTGCAGGAGCAGTACTTC,CSARTGVQEQYF
many,TRBJ2-7,NA,TRBV5-1,TGCGCCAGCAGCGCAAACAACTACGAGCAGTACTTC,CASSANNYEQYF
many,TRBJ2-3,TRBD1,TRBV6-1,TGTGCCAGCAGTAGACAGGGGGCTGGCACAGATACGCAGTATTTT,CASSRQGAGTDTQYF
few,TRBJ1-3,NA,TRBV7-6,TGTGCCAGCAGCCCAGCGGGGCTCTCTGGAAACACCATATATTTT,CASSPAGLSGNTIYF
many,TRBJ2-6,NA,TRBV3-1,TGTGCCAGCAGCCAAGAAGACCGGGGACGGTACTCTGGGGCCAACGTCCTGACTTTC,CASSQEDRGRYSGANVLTF
few,TRBJ2-1,NA,TRBV28,TGTGCCGGCAGGTCGGGGTTCAATGAGCAGTTCTTC,CAGRSGFNEQFF
many,TRBJ1-3,NA,TRBV2,TGTGCCAGCAGTGAGGGCGTCAACTCTGGAAACACCGTATATTTT,CASSEGVNSGNTVYF
NA,TRBJ1-2,NA,TRBV6-1,TGTGCCAGCAGTGAGATTGGGCAGTTCGGTGGCTACACCTTC,CASSEIGQFGGYTF
many,TRBJ2-7,NA,TRBV27,TGTGCCAGCAGTTTAAGGGTGATTTACGAGCAGTACTTC,CASSLRVIYEQYF
few,TRBJ1-1,NA,TRBV20-1,TGCGGGGTAGGGGGGGGGCACATGAACACTGAAGCTTTCTTT,CGVGGGHMNTEAFF
NA,TRBJ2-1,TRBD2,TRBV7-2,TGTGCCAGCAGCCTCGTGCCGGGACTAGCGGGGGGGCTCTACAATGAGCAGTTCTTC,CASSLVPGLAGGLYNEQFF
many,TRBJ1-1,TRBD1,TRBV5-1,TGCGCCAGCAGCTTGGTCGACAGGGGTGAAGCTTTCTTT,CASSLVDRGEAFF
NA,TRBJ1-5,NA,TRBV7-9,TGTGCCAGCAGCCGGGACGGGTTGGGGCCCCAGCATTTT,CASSRDGLGPQHF